This T cell receptor beta chain was sequenced during a study of a mutant IDH1 vaccine in newly diagnosed glioma. Background on the study: Patients were started on vaccination 4-6 weeks after radiotherapy alone, or with temozolomide cycles. Patients got radiotherapy, temozolomide, or both beforehand, and most got both. Treatment recipients were about 62% male and around 40% female, and their mean age was around 40 years. Study-level results: Vaccination induced immune responses in roughly 93% of patients.

The germline V gene encodes CDR1 LGHNT and CDR2 FRNRAP. The length of the CDR3 is 16 residues. Losses at the gene ends were 5 bases for V and 1 base for J; bases not matched to a gene: 8. About this clone itself: Its antigen is currently unknown.

Repertoires were generated with immunoSEQ multiplex PCR, while TCRdb's copy carries only in-frame clones and drops some. The sample includes tens of thousands of clones, over 60% of them seen just once. Stated time point: week 35, safety follow-up. Every vaccination contained 300 ug of the mutant IDH1 20-mer peptide and was paired with topical imiquimod. The rearrangement uses TRBV12-5 and TRBJ1-1, with 9 bases matching TRBD1. Sample: PBMCs, taken from a glioma patient whose treatment included an IDH1 peptide vaccine. The receptor comes from a middle-aged man with glioma. For the CDR3, the DNA is TGTGCTAGTGGTCAAGTCGGGACAGGGCCGAACACTGAAGCTTTCTTT. The encoded protein is CASGQVGTGPNTEAFF.